One sample yielded the 20 T cell receptor beta chains listed below, sequenced in a study of T cell clonality in common variable immunodeficiency. TCRdb's copy holds only in-frame clones and misses some; the assay was immunoSEQ multiplex PCR. The sample includes tens of thousands of clones, none of them occurring once. Sequencing was carried out using peripheral blood mononuclear cells. These receptor sequences come from a person between 18 and 70 years old in good health.

This clone was recorded many times. The read stops 3 residues short of the end of the CDR3; the missing end is completed from the germline J gene. The V gene is TRBV5-6, the J gene TRBJ1-2, with 9 nucleotides matching TRBD1. This CDR3 contains 15 residues. J was trimmed by 4 bases and V by 1 base; bases with no gene match: 5. Germline V gene data show CDR1 as SGHDT and CDR2 as YYEEEE. CDR3 sequence reads: CASSLPTGGSYGYTF. CDR3 bases read: TGTGCCAGCAGCTTGCCCACAGGGGGCTCCTATGGC.

This clone was detected ten times or more. The CDR3 goes on 3 residues after the read ends, and that part is filled in from the germline J gene. V and J are TRBV30 and TRBJ2-7; 7 bases agree with TRBD1. There are 11 residues in the CDR3. CDR1 is GTSNPN, CDR2 SVGIG, per germline (reference sequence). The CDR3 DNA, read in part, is TGTGCTAGACAGGGCTCCTACGAG. It encodes CARQGSYE. The whole CDR3 protein is CARQGSYEQYF.

This clone was seen ten or more times. The sequence runs out 3 residues before the end of the CDR3; the remainder is reconstructed from the germline J gene. V usage is TRBV5-4 and J usage is TRBJ1-3; D perhaps matches TRBD1 (5 bases). The CDR3 length is 14 residues. The germline V gene has CDR1 SGHNT and CDR2 YYREEE (reference sequence). CDR3 DNA, as far as it was read: TGTGCCAGCAGCTTGGCACAGGCCCGGTCAACC. The encoded protein is CASSLAQARST. The CDR3 reads in full as CASSLAQARSTIYF.

This clone was seen at least ten times. The junction departs from the called germline gene at one end, perhaps through a read error. The read terminates 3 residues ahead of where the CDR3 ends, so the germline J gene completes it. This sequence joins TRBV4-2 and TRBJ1-6; 7 positions match TRBD1. The CDR3 contains 15 residues. Germline CDR1 is LGHNA and CDR2 is YNFKEQ. Here the CDR3 reads CASSQDRGPGQPLHF. CDR3 bases read: TGCGCCAGCAGCCAAGATCGAGGACCGGGACAGCCC.

This clone showed up many times. Read data end 3 residues before the CDR3 end; the end is taken from the germline J gene. V usage is TRBV6-2 or TRBV6-3 and J usage is TRBJ1-4; weak D call: TRBD1 (5 bases). This CDR3 has 16 residues. Trimming removed 8 bases at V and 3 bases at J, with 19 bases between. Germline V lookup: CDR1 MNHEY, CDR2 SVGEGT. The CDR3 protein is CASATVGSTANEKLFF. The CDR3 bases that were read are TGTGCCAGCGCGACAGTGGGTTCAACGGCTAATGAAAAA.

As to this clone: Read sequence stops 3 residues before the CDR3 end, and the germline J gene provides the missing end. This chain joins TRBV19 and TRBJ1-1, with TRBD1 identical over 7 bases. Germline CDR1 reads LNHDA; CDR2 reads SQIVND (reference sequence). J lost 6 bases, V lost 7 bases, and 14 bases had no gene match. This CDR3 spans 15 amino acids. The sequenced part of the CDR3 DNA is TGTGCCAGTACCCTCTTCTTGCAGGGGGATGCTGAA. Protein product: CASTLFLQGDAE. The full CDR3 is CASTLFLQGDAEAFF.

This clone was seen only a few times. The read comes to an end 3 residues before the CDR3 does, leaving the germline J gene to fill in the end. V is TRBV20-1 and J is TRBJ2-5; D is ambiguous. From germline, CDR1 is DFQATT and CDR2 SNEGSKA (reference sequence). The V gene lost 6 bases and the J gene lost 0 bases, with 17 bases spanning the gap. The CDR3 runs 15 residues. The CDR3 DNA, read in part, is TGCAGTGCCCTACCTCCCCCAACGTACCAAGAGACC. Residues: CSALPPPTYQET. The whole CDR3 sequence is CSALPPPTYQETQYF.

Ten or more counts support this clone. The read falls 3 residues short of the CDR3 end, and the missing part is taken from the germline J gene. The chain has TRBV6-2 or TRBV6-3 and TRBJ2-2; 7 nucleotides line up with TRBD2. The CDR3 extends over 15 amino acids. V lost 3 bases and J lost 7; bases outside the gene matches: 8. The germline CDR1 and CDR2 sequences are MNHEY and SVGEGT. Partial CDR3 DNA: TGTGCCAGCAGTTATGGGGGGGGGACCGACGGGGAG. Amino acids: CASSYGGGTDGE. The complete CDR3 sequence is CASSYGGGTDGELFF.

Comments on this clone: Germline and junction disagree at one end, which may indicate a read error. The read finishes 3 residues shy of the CDR3 end, and the germline J gene is used to complete it. V gene TRBV5-5 combines with J gene TRBJ2-3; D uncertain. This CDR3 has 14 residues. Germline assignment: CDR1 SGHKS and CDR2 YYEKEE (reference sequence). The covered CDR3 bases are TGTGCCAGCAGCGCTCTAGTTTCCGCAGAGACG. It translates to CASSALVSAET. The complete CDR3 reads CASSALVSAETQYF.

This clone was recorded many times. The DNA ends 3 residues before the CDR3 does, and the rest of the CDR3 is filled in from the germline J gene. V gene TRBV5-1 combines with J gene TRBJ2-7, with D tentatively TRBD2 (6 bases). This CDR3 region has 16 residues. CDR1 is SGHRS and CDR2 is YFSETQ in the germline V gene. V was clipped by 4 bases and J by 1 base, with 18 bases between them. The CDR3 sequence: CASSPGGGSPSYEQYF. Partial CDR3 DNA: TGCGCCAGCAGCCCCGGGGGTGGGAGCCCTTCCTACGAG.

This clone was found many times. The CDR3 end falls 3 residues outside the read, so it is completed with the germline J gene. The gene calls are TRBV20-1 and TRBJ2-7, with 9 bases lining up with TRBD2. J was trimmed by 3 bases and V by 3 bases; bases with no gene match: 6. The V gene's germline CDR1 is DFQATT and CDR2 SNEGSKA (reference sequence). The CDR3 covers 14 residues. This CDR3 is CSARVAGDHYEQYF. The CDR3 bases that were read are TGCAGTGCTAGGGTAGCGGGAGACCACTACGAG.

This clone occurred many times. The observed sequence ends 3 residues before the CDR3 terminus, with the missing tail filled in from the germline J gene. This chain links TRBV14 with TRBJ2-3; 7 bases are a match to TRBD1. This CDR3 is built from 15 residues. Germline V gene data show CDR1 as SGHDN and CDR2 as FVKESK. CDR3: CASSHRQGVGETQYF. The sequenced CDR3 bases are TGTGCCAGCAGCCATCGGCAGGGGGTAGGAGAGACG.

This clone appeared many times. The read finishes 3 residues shy of the CDR3 end, and the germline J gene is used to complete it. V is TRBV19 and J is TRBJ2-1, with 11 nucleotides matching TRBD2. This CDR3 is built from 16 residues. Per germline, CDR1 LNHDA and CDR2 SQIVND (reference sequence). The V segment lost 1 base and the J segment 5 bases; nucleotides outside the gene matches: 4. CDR3 in amino acids: CASSIVGLAVDNEQFF. CDR3 DNA, as far as it was read: TGTGCCAGTAGTATAGTGGGACTAGCGGTAGACAATGAG.

This clone was counted ten times or more. The read terminates 3 residues ahead of where the CDR3 ends, so the germline J gene completes it. The chain joins TRBV5-5 to TRBJ2-5, with 7 bases matching TRBD2. The CDR3 is 13 amino acids. V was pared by 2 bases and J by 4 bases, with 2 bases of the junction left unmatched. CDR1 and CDR2 from the germline V gene are SGHKS and YYEKEE (reference sequence). The chain's CDR3 is CASSFGLGETQYF. The DNA read from the CDR3 is TGTGCCAGCAGCTTTGGACTAGGAGAGACC.

This clone has a count of ten or more. The CDR3 goes on 3 residues after the read ends, and that part is filled in from the germline J gene. V and J are TRBV6-2 or TRBV6-3 and TRBJ2-5, with D perhaps TRBD1 (6 bases). Between the trimmed V and J ends, which lost 9 bases and 1 base, there was a span of 21 bases. Germline values: CDR1 MNHEY, CDR2 SVGEGT. The CDR3 spans 16 residues. The DNA read from the CDR3 is TGTGCCAGTAAGTTAGCACAGGGCCACGTCCAAGAGACC. This sequence encodes CASKLAQGHVQET. The complete CDR3 sequence is CASKLAQGHVQETQYF.

This clone occurred many times. The read halts 3 residues ahead of the CDR3 end, with the missing end drawn from the germline J gene. V and J are TRBV6-1 and TRBJ1-6; a weak D match, TRBD1 (5 bases). In germline, CDR1 is MNHNS, CDR2 SASEGT. The CDR3 is 15 amino acids. The V and J ends lost 1 base and 8 bases respectively, with 12 bases between them. The CDR3 here is CASSEVRRGYSPLHF. CDR3 DNA, as far as it was read: TGTGCCAGCAGTGAAGTCAGGAGGGGATATTCACCC.

As for this clone: The observed sequence ends 3 residues before the CDR3 terminus, with the missing tail filled in from the germline J gene. Additional DNA sequences in this sample encode the identical CDR3. The chain combines TRBV5-1 with TRBJ2-5; TRBD2 is a possible D gene (5 bases). V dropped 1 base and J dropped 2 bases, with 6 bases sitting between them. CDR3 length: 13 residues. Germline V lookup: CDR1 SGHRS, CDR2 YFSETQ. The CDR3 is CASSLSGQETQYF. The sequenced CDR3 bases are TGCGCCAGCAGCTTGAGCGGACAAGAGACC.

This clone was found many times. The CDR3 goes on 3 residues after the read ends, and that part is filled in from the germline J gene. The chain combines TRBV20-1 with TRBJ2-1; 13 bases are shared with TRBD2. Germline CDR1 reads DFQATT; CDR2 reads SNEGSKA (reference sequence). This CDR3 region has 14 residues. Losses at the gene ends were 6 bases for V and 4 bases for J; bases not matched to a gene: 3. This CDR3 reads CSARTSGGYNEQFF. The sequenced part of the CDR3 DNA is TGCAGTGCAAGGACTAGCGGGGGATACAATGAG.

This clone turned up a few times. The read finishes 3 residues shy of the CDR3 end, and the germline J gene is used to complete it. V gene TRBV10-1 combines with J gene TRBJ2-7, with D possibly TRBD2 on 6 matching bases. Trimming pared 0 bases from V and 6 bases from J, leaving 21 bases between. Germline-derived CDR1 and CDR2 are WNHNN and SYGVQD (reference sequence). This CDR3 region has 17 residues. The CDR3 bases that were read are TGCGCCAGCAGTGAGTCGGGGTCAAGGGGACTTCTCTCCGAG. This sequence encodes CASSESGSRGLLSE. The complete CDR3 protein is CASSESGSRGLLSEQYF.

This clone was observed many times. The CDR3 end is not reached by the read, which stops 3 residues before it; the germline J gene fills it in. The sample carries other DNA sequences with the same CDR3. V and J are TRBV19 and TRBJ2-5, with TRBD2 as a possible D gene (5 bases). V was shortened by 6 bases and J by 1 base, with 6 bases between the two germline ends. The CDR3 length is 12 residues. CDR1 and CDR2 from the germline V gene are LNHDA and SQIVND (reference sequence). CDR3 bases read: TGTGCCAGTAGGGACTTCCAAGAGACC. This codes for CASRDFQET. The whole CDR3 reads CASRDFQETQYF.